This TCR beta chain was identified during a study of post-analysis software for immune sequencing data. The TCR beta cDNA libraries carried unique molecular identifiers. TCRdb called the PCR reads again in MiXCR, with one record for every CDR3 protein. Among 450,000 or so distinct CDR3 sequences, over 35% were seen once, and the ten largest hold 9.5% to 13%. Points from the study as a whole: TRBV segments more frequent in patients than in controls numbered roughly 5 and included TRBV5-6, TRBV5-1 and TRBV20-1.

Notes on this clonotype: As yet, its antigen is unknown.

This CDR3 has 14 residues. Trimming took off 3 bases at V and 4 bases at J, with 16 bases between the two ends. CDR1 and CDR2 from the germline V gene are DFQATT and SNEGSKA (reference sequence). The sequence came from a girl between 10 and 17 years old with multiple sclerosis. Sample: blood. The chain links TRBV20-1 to TRBJ2-7; D is perhaps TRBD1 (6 bases). The CDR3 nucleotides are TGCAGTGCTAGCCCCGACGTGGGGGCTTACGAGCAGTACTTC. The encoded protein is CSASPDVGAYEQYF.